A single sample gave rise to the 15 T cell receptor beta chains below, sequenced in a study of PD-1 and CTLA-4 blockade in melanoma. Clones were read by immunoSEQ multiplex PCR, and TCRdb kept only the in-frame ones, dropping some. Among about 29,000 clones listed, about 89% were seen once. The sequenced sample was CD8+ T cells from peripheral blood, obtained before anti-PD-1 treatment. These TCRs come from a human donor with melanoma.

V gene TRBV5-4 combines with J gene TRBJ1-1, with a possible D match to TRBD1 (6 bases). The germline gives CDR1 SGHNT, CDR2 YYREEE (reference sequence). The CDR3 length is 14 residues. V gave up 1 base and J gave up 0 bases, with 7 bases separating them. This chain's CDR3 is CASSLRGMNTEAFF. Here the CDR3 DNA reads TGTGCCAGCAGCTTGAGGGGGATGAACACTGAAGCTTTCTTT.

The chain is built from TRBV18 and TRBJ1-2; a possible D gene is TRBD1 (5 bases). There are 13 residues in the CDR3. V lost 0 bases, J lost 6 bases, and 8 bases lay in between. Looked up from germline, CDR1 is KGHSH and CDR2 is LQKENI. Here the CDR3 reads CASSPPGTDGYTF. CDR3 coding DNA: TGTGCCAGCTCACCACCAGGGACGGATGGCTACACCTTC. Drawing the rest from reference TRBV18 and TRBJ1-2, the complete variable domain is NAGVMQNPRHLVRRRGQEARLRCSPMKGHSHVYWYRQLPEEGLKFMVYLQKENIIDESGMPKERFSAEFPKEGPSILRIQQVVRGDSAAYFCASSPPGTDGYTFGSGTRLTVV.

The chain uses TRBV7-2 and TRBJ1-2, with D possibly matching TRBD1 (5 bases). The V gene lost 4 bases and the J gene lost 4 bases, with 22 bases spanning the gap. The CDR3 extends over 17 amino acids. The V gene's germline CDR1 is SGHTA and CDR2 FQGNSA. The CDR3 DNA reads as TGTGCCAGCAGCTCGACCCCGACAGACATCCCGTCCTATGGCTACACCTTC. It yields the protein CASSSTPTDIPSYGYTF. Full variable domain (missing parts from reference TRBV7-2 and TRBJ1-2): GAGVSQSPSNKVTEKGKDVELRCDPISGHTALYWYRQSLGQGLEFLIYFQGNSAPDKSGLPSDRFSAERTGGSVSTLTIQRTQQEDSAVYLCASSSTPTDIPSYGYTFGSGTRLTVV.

The chain employs TRBV5-1 and TRBJ1-1, with TRBD1 matching over 10 bases. The trim removed 3 bases at V and 3 bases at J, leaving 8 bases unmatched. CDR1 is SGHRS, CDR2 YFSETQ, per germline. CDR3 length equals 16 residues. The CDR3 DNA follows: TGCGCCAGCAGCTCCTGGACAGGGGGAGGTGACACTGAAGCTTTCTTT. The encoded protein is CASSSWTGGGDTEAFF.

This sequence joins TRBV10-3 and TRBJ1-2; 7 bases line up with TRBD1. The CDR3 spans 13 residues. Germline V CDR1 and CDR2: ENHRY, SYGVKD. J was trimmed by 7 bases and V by 9 bases; bases with no gene match: 11. The CDR3 protein is CAIAGTASGGYTF. In DNA form, the CDR3 reads TGTGCCATAGCCGGGACAGCCTCAGGTGGCTACACCTTC.

The genes are TRBV7-2 and TRBJ2-1; a weak D match, TRBD2 (5 bases). The germline CDR1 and CDR2 sequences are SGHTA and FQGNSA. V lost 5 bases to trimming and J lost 0 bases, with 11 bases between them. The CDR3 runs to 15 residues. This CDR3 is CASSQDFSSYNEQFF. CDR3 bases: TGTGCCAGCAGCCAGGACTTTAGCTCCTACAATGAGCAGTTCTTC.

The chain links TRBV7-9 to TRBJ2-2, with 8 bases aligning to TRBD2. The V gene end was trimmed by 8 bases and the J gene end by 0 bases; junction bases not matched to a gene: 5. Germline-derived CDR1 and CDR2 are SEHNR and FQNEAQ (reference sequence). The CDR3 totals 15 residues. The CDR3 DNA reads as TGTGCCAGCTTGGGACTAGTGGCGAACACCGGGGAGCTGTTTTTT. It translates to CASLGLVANTGELFF.

The V call is TRBV7-9, the J call TRBJ2-2; D possibly uses TRBD1 or TRBD2 (5 bases each). CDR3 length: 13 residues. Germline values: CDR1 SEHNR, CDR2 FQNEAQ (reference sequence). Trimming removed 7 bases at V and 7 bases at J, with 13 bases between. This chain's CDR3 is CASTLEGSGELFF. CDR3 bases: TGTGCCAGCACCCTTGAGGGGAGCGGGGAGCTGTTTTTT. Supplemented by reference TRBV7-9 and TRBJ2-2, the full variable domain reads DTGVSQNPRHKITKRGQNVTFRCDPISEHNRLYWYRQTLGQGPEFLTYFQNEAQLEKSRLLSDRFSAERPKGSFSTLEIQRTEQGDSAMYLCASTLEGSGELFFGEGSRLTVL.

The V gene is TRBV4-1, the J gene TRBJ2-1, with no clear D. Between the trimmed V and J ends, which lost 0 bases and 6 bases, there was a span of 9 bases. The CDR3 loop spans 14 amino acids. In germline, CDR1 is MGHRA, CDR2 YSYEKL. The CDR3 DNA reads as TGCGCCAGCAGCCAAGAGGACGGGCCCAATGAGCAGTTCTTC. The encoded protein is CASSQEDGPNEQFF.

This clone has only one observation. The chain employs TRBV6-5 and TRBJ1-1; D possibly corresponds to TRBD1 (6 bases). The V end lost 5 bases, the J end lost 1 base, and 14 bases lay between the germline ends. CDR3 length: 15 amino acids. From germline, CDR1 is MNHEY and CDR2 SVGAGI. CDR3 nucleotides: TGTGCCAGCAGTACATCAGGACAGCCGAACACTGAAGCTTTCTTT. Protein sequence: CASSTSGQPNTEAFF.

This chain connects TRBV6-4 to TRBJ2-7; D not resolved. CDR1 MRHNA and CDR2 SNTAGT come from the germline V gene. The CDR3 sequence is 13 residues long. Trimming shortened V by 0 bases and J by 6 bases, and 9 bases separated the two germline ends. CDR3 protein: CASSDSVGSEQYF. For the CDR3, the DNA is TGTGCCAGCAGTGACTCTGTGGGTTCCGAGCAGTACTTC.

V usage is TRBV7-9 and J usage is TRBJ2-1, with TRBD1 matching over 11 bases. There are 14 residues in the CDR3. V lost 4 bases to trimming and J lost 9 bases; unmatched junction nucleotides: 5. Looked up from germline, CDR1 is SEHNR and CDR2 is FQNEAQ (reference sequence). This CDR3 is CASSSGQGEGEQFF. The CDR3 bases are TGTGCCAGCAGCTCGGGACAGGGGGAGGGTGAGCAGTTCTTC.

DNA of the CDR3: TGTGCCAGCAGCTTGGGCGGGAACACTGAAGCTTTCTTT. It specifies CASSLGGNTEAFF. The chain recombines TRBV5-6 with TRBJ1-1; D is unclear. The germline gives CDR1 SGHDT, CDR2 YYEEEE. This CDR3 has 13 residues. V was cut by 0 bases and J by 1 base, with 4 bases left in between. Full variable domain (outside the CDR3, taken from reference TRBV5-6 and TRBJ1-1): DAGVTQSPTHLIKTRGQQVTLRCSPKSGHDTVSWYQQALGQGPQFIFQYYEEEERQRGNFPDRFSGHQFPNYSSELNVNALLLGDSALYLCASSLGGNTEAFFGQGTRLTVV.

In its sample, this clone was seen a few times. V and J are TRBV3-1 (or the pseudogene TRBV3-2) and TRBJ1-5, with D possibly matching TRBD1 (6 bases). The CDR3 spans 14 residues. Trimming cost V 5 bases and J 3 bases, with 11 bases left between them. Germline V gene sequence: CDR1 LGHDT, CDR2 YNNKEL (reference sequence). The CDR3: CASSLRGINQPQHF. The CDR3 coding sequence is TGTGCCAGCAGCTTAAGGGGGATCAATCAGCCCCAGCATTTT.

This chain uses TRBV7-9 with TRBJ2-6; the D is unclear. Germline V CDR1 and CDR2: SEHNR, FQNEAQ (reference sequence). V dropped 5 bases and J dropped 5 bases, with 16 bases sitting between them. This CDR3 is built from 16 residues. CDR3: CASSALAPPRANVLTF. As DNA, the CDR3 is TGTGCCAGCAGCGCCCTTGCCCCACCTCGGGCCAACGTCCTGACTTTC.